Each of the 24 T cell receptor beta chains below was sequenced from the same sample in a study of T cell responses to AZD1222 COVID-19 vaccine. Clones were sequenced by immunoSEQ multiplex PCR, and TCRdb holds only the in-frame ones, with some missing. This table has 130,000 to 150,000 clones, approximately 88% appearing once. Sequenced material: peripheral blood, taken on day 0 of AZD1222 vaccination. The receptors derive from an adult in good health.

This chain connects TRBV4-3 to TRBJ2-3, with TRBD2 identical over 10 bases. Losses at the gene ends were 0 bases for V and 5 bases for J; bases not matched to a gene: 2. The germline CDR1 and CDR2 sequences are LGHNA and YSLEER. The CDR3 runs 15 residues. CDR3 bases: TGCGCCAGCAGCCAAGATGCTAGCGGGGGAGATACGCAGTATTTT. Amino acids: CASSQDASGGDTQYF.

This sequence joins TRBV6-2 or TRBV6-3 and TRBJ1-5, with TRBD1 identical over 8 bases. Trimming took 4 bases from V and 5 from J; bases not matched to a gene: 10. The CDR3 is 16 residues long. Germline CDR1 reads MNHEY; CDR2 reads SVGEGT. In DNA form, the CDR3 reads TGTGCCAGCAGTTTCCGGACAGGGCGCGGGGATCAGCCCCAGCATTTT. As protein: CASSFRTGRGDQPQHF.

The CDR3 nucleotides read TGTGCCATCGGCGGACTAGCGGGGGACACAGATACGCAGTATTTT. Protein: CAIGGLAGDTDTQYF. This chain connects TRBV10-3 to TRBJ2-3, with 13 bases that match TRBD2. The trim removed 8 bases at V and 2 bases at J, leaving 4 bases unmatched. CDR1 is ENHRY and CDR2 is SYGVKD in the germline V gene. This CDR3 is 15 amino acids long.

This CDR3 is CASSSGQLNTEAFF. The CDR3 nucleotides are TGTGCCAGCAGTTCCGGACAGCTAAACACTGAAGCTTTCTTT. This chain uses TRBV28 with TRBJ1-1; a possible D gene is TRBD1 (6 bases). The CDR3 has 14 amino acids. Per the germline V gene, CDR1 is MDHEN and CDR2 is SYDVKM. Trimming removed 4 bases at V and 2 bases at J, with 11 bases between.

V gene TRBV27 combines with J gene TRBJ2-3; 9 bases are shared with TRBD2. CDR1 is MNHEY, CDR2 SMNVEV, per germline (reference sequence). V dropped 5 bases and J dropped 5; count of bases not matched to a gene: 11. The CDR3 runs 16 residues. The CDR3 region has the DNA TGTGCCAGCAGTATCTCCCCCGCGGGAGGGTTAGATACGCAGTATTTT. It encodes CASSISPAGGLDTQYF.

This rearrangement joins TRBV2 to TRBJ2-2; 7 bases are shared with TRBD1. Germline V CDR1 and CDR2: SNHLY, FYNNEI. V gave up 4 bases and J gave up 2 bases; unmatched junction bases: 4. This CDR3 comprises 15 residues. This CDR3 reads CASSGGQLNTGELFF. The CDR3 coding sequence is TGTGCCAGCAGTGGGGGACAGCTAAACACCGGGGAGCTGTTTTTT.

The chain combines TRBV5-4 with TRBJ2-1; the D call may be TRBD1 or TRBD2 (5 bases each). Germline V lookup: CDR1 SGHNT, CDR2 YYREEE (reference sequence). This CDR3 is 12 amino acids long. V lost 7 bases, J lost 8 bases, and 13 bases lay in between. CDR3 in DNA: TGTGCCAGCGGGCGGGTGGGGGATGAGCAGTTCTTC. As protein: CASGRVGDEQFF. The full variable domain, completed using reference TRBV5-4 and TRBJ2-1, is ETGVTQSPTHLIKTRGQQVTLRCSSQSGHNTVSWYQQALGQGPQFIFQYYREEENGRGNFPPRFSGLQFPNYSSELNVNALELDDSALYLCASGRVGDEQFFGPGTRLTVL.

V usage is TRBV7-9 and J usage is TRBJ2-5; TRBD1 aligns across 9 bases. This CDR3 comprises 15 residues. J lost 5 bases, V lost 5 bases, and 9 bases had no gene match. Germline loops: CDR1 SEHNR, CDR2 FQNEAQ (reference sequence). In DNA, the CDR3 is TGTGCCAGCAGCGAGTCGAGAGGACAGGGGGAGACCCAGTACTTC. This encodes CASSESRGQGETQYF.

The CDR3 region is CASSRDPPGSYGYTF. The CDR3 DNA reads TGTGCCAGCAGCAGGGACCCCCCTGGGAGCTATGGCTACACCTTC. The genes are TRBV9 and TRBJ1-2, with a weak D call TRBD1 (5 bases). The CDR3 is 15 amino acids. V lost 4 bases and J lost 4, with 17 bases in between. Germline-derived CDR1 and CDR2 are SGDLS and YYNGEE.

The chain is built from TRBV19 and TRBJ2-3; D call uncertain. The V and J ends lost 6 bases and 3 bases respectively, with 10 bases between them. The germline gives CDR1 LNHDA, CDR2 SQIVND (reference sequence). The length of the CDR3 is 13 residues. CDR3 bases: TGTGCCAGTAGCCCTGCTTTGACAGATACGCAGTATTTT. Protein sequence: CASSPALTDTQYF.

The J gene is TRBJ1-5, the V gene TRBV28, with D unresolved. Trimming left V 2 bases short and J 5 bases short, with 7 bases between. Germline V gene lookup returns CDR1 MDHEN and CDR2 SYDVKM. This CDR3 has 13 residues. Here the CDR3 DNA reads TGTGCCAGCAGTTTAGAGGACTATCAGCCCCAGCATTTT. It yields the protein CASSLEDYQPQHF.

The CDR3, as DNA: TGTGCCAGCAGTTATTGGGGGGACCAGGGGCGGAAGAACTATGGCTACACCTTC. Translated: CASSYWGDQGRKNYGYTF. The rearrangement joins TRBV6-2 or TRBV6-3 to TRBJ1-2; possibly TRBD1 for D (6 bases). This CDR3 comprises 18 residues. Deletions cut 3 bases from V and 2 bases from J, with 22 bases between. Germline values: CDR1 MNHEY, CDR2 SVGEGT.

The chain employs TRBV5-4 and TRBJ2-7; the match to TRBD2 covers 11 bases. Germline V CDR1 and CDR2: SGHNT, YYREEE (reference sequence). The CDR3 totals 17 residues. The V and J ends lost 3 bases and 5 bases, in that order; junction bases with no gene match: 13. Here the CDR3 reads CASSSGLAVLGADEQYF. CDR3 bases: TGTGCCAGCAGCTCGGGACTAGCGGTACTGGGTGCGGACGAGCAGTACTTC.

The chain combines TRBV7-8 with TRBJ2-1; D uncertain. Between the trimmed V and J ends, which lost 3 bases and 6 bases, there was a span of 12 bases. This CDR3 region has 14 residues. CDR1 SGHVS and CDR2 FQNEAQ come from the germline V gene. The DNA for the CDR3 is TGTGCCAGCAGCTTTTTAGATAGGAGCAATGAGCAGTTCTTC. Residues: CASSFLDRSNEQFF.

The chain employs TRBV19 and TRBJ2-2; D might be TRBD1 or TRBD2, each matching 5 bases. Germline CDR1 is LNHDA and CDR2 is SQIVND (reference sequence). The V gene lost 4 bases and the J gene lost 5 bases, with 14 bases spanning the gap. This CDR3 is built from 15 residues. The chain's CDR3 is CASSRGPRLTGELFF. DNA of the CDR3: TGTGCCAGTAGTAGGGGACCCCGATTGACCGGGGAGCTGTTTTTT.

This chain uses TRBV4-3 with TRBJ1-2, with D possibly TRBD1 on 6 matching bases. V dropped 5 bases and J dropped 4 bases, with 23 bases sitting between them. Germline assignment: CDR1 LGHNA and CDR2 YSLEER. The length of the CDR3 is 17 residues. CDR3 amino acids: CASSSRTDIFSSYGYTF. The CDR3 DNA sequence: TGCGCCAGCAGCTCCCGGACAGACATTTTTTCAAGCTATGGCTACACCTTC.

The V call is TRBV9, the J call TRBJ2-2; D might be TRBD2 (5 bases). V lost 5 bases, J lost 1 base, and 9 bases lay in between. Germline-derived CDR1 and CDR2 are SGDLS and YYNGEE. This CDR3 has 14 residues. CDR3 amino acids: CASSASGNTGELFF. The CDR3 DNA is TGTGCCAGCAGTGCCAGCGGGAACACCGGGGAGCTGTTTTTT. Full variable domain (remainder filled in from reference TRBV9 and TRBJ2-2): DSGVTQTPKHLITATGQRVTLRCSPRSGDLSVYWYQQSLDQGLQFLIQYYNGEERAKGNILERFSAQQFPDLHSELNLSSLELGDSALYFCASSASGNTGELFFGEGSRLTVL.

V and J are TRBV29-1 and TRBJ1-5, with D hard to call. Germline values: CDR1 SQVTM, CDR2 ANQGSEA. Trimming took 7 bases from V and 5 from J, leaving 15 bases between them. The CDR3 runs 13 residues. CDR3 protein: CSAVGSRDQPQHF. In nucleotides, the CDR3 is TGCAGCGCGGTTGGGAGTAGGGATCAGCCCCAGCATTTT.

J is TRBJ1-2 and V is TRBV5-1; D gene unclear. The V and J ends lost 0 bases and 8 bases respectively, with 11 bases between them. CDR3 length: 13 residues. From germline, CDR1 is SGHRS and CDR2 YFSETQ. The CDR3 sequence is CASSLEGRSGYTF. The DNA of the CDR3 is TGCGCCAGCAGCTTGGAGGGCAGGAGCGGCTACACCTTC. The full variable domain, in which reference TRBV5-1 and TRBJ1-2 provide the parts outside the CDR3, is KAGVTQTPRYLIKTRGQQVTLSCSPISGHRSVSWYQQTPGQGLQFLFEYFSETQRNKGNFPGRFSGRQFSNSRSEMNVSTLELGDSALYLCASSLEGRSGYTFGSGTRLTVV.

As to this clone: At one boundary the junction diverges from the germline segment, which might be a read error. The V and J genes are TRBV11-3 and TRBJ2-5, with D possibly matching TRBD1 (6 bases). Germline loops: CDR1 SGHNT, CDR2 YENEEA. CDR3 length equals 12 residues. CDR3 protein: CASSLGWDTLDF. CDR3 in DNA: TGTGCCAGCAGCTTAGGGTGGGACACGCTCGACTTC.

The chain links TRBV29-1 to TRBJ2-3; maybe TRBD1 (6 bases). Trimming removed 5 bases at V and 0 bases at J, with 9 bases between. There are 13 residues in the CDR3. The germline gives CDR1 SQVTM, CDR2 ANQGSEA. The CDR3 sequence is CSVRQGSTDTQYF. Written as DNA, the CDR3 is TGCAGCGTTCGTCAGGGGAGCACAGATACGCAGTATTTT.

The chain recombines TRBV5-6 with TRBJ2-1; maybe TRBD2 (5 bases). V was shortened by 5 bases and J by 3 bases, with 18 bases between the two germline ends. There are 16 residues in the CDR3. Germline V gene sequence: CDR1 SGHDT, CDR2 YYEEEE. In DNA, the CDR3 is TGTGCCAGCAGGGGGTTTCTGGGGAGCTACTACAATGAGCAGTTCTTC. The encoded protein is CASRGFLGSYYNEQFF. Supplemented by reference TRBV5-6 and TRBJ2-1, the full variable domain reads DAGVTQSPTHLIKTRGQQVTLRCSPKSGHDTVSWYQQALGQGPQFIFQYYEEEERQRGNFPDRFSGHQFPNYSSELNVNALLLGDSALYLCASRGFLGSYYNEQFFGPGTRLTVL.

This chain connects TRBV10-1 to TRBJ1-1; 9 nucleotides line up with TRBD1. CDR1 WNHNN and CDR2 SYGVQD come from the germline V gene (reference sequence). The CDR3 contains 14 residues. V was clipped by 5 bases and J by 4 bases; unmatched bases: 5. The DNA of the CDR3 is TGCGCCAGCAGTCCTAGGACAGGGGCCACTGAAGCTTTCTTT. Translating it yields CASSPRTGATEAFF.

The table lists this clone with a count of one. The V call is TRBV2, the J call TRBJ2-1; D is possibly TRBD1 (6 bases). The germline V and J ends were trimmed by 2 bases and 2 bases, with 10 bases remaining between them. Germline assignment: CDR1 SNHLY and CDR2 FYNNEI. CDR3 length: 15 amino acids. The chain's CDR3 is CASSERGSAYNEQFF. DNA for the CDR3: TGTGCCAGCAGTGAAAGGGGGAGCGCCTACAATGAGCAGTTCTTC.